One sample yielded the 13 T cell receptor beta chains listed below, sequenced in a study of blood T cell repertoires in COVID-19. Profiling relied on immunoSEQ multiplex PCR, and the TCRdb table lists in-frame clones only, not all of them. This sample carries approximately 300,000 clones, around 80% of them seen once, and the ten largest clones take approximately 1.3%. Sequences were obtained from peripheral blood. The receptors were gathered from a woman aged 45-65 years with acute or convalescent COVID-19.

This sequence joins TRBV3-1 (or the pseudogene TRBV3-2) and TRBJ1-1; D is unclear. Per germline, CDR1 LGHDT and CDR2 YNNKEL (reference sequence). The length of the CDR3 is 15 residues. With 0 bases removed from V and 1 base from J, the gap between germline ends came to 9 bases. As DNA, the CDR3 is TGTGCCAGCAGCCAAGAATGGTCAGGGAACACTGAAGCTTTCTTT. This encodes CASSQEWSGNTEAFF.

The chain couples TRBV10-3 to TRBJ2-3; D uncertain. V shed 4 bases and J shed 1 base, with 6 bases lying between them. The length of the CDR3 is 13 residues. Germline V gives CDR1 ENHRY, CDR2 SYGVKD. The CDR3 spells CAISAGRTDTQYF. DNA for the CDR3: TGTGCCATCAGTGCCGGTCGCACAGATACGCAGTATTTT.

The V and J genes are TRBV24-1 and TRBJ1-2; no firm D call. This CDR3 has 14 amino acids. Looked up from germline, CDR1 is KGHDR and CDR2 is SFDVKD. Trimming took off 3 bases at V and 7 bases at J, with 14 bases between the two ends. The CDR3 bases are TGTGCCACCAGTGATCGGACCTCAGGAGGTGGCTACACCTTC. Translation: CATSDRTSGGGYTF.

This clone was detected only once. V is TRBV20-1 and J is TRBJ2-3, with 12 bases identical to TRBD2. Germline lookup yields CDR1 DFQATT and CDR2 SNEGSKA (reference sequence). This CDR3 is built from 15 residues. Trimming cost V 3 bases and J 5 bases; bases outside gene matches: 6. The CDR3 region has the DNA TGCAGTGCTAGTCTAGCGGGAGGGCCCCAAGATACGCAGTATTTT. Translating it yields CSASLAGGPQDTQYF.

V gene TRBV5-1 combines with J gene TRBJ1-6, with D possibly being TRBD1 (5 bases). From germline, CDR1 is SGHRS and CDR2 YFSETQ. The V end was cut by 2 bases, the J end by 1 base, with 22 bases between. The CDR3 covers 20 residues. In nucleotides, the CDR3 is TGCGCCAGCAGCTTAGATACGGGCCCAGGGAGGGCATCCTATAATTCACCCCTCCACTTT. Its protein is CASSLDTGPGRASYNSPLHF.

The V and J genes are TRBV30 and TRBJ1-5; 7 bases are a match to TRBD1. The germline V gene has CDR1 GTSNPN and CDR2 SVGIG (reference sequence). The CDR3 sequence is 13 residues long. V lost 5 bases and J lost 6; bases outside the gene matches: 7. The CDR3 is CAWAYRGGQPQHF. CDR3 sequence (DNA): TGTGCCTGGGCTTACAGGGGAGGTCAGCCCCAGCATTTT.

The chain links TRBV27 to TRBJ2-7; the match to TRBD1 covers 7 bases. This CDR3 is built from 14 residues. Germline assignment: CDR1 MNHEY and CDR2 SMNVEV (reference sequence). Losses at the gene ends were 5 bases for V and 2 bases for J; bases not matched to a gene: 6. The CDR3 coding sequence is TGTGCCAGCAGTCTACGGGACAGCCCCTACGAGCAGTACTTC. Translated: CASSLRDSPYEQYF.

The chain is built from TRBV24-1 and TRBJ1-2; a possible D gene is TRBD1 (6 bases). Trimming removed 5 bases at V and 0 bases at J, with 9 bases between. The length of the CDR3 is 14 residues. Germline V gives CDR1 KGHDR, CDR2 SFDVKD. CDR3 sequence (DNA): TGTGCCACCAGTGGAAAGGGGGCTAACTATGGCTACACCTTC. Translated, it gives CATSGKGANYGYTF.

The V and J genes are TRBV7-9 and TRBJ1-3; no clear D gene. The CDR3 has 15 residues. Trimming shortened V by 4 bases and J by 4 bases, and 14 bases separated the two germline ends. The germline CDR1 and CDR2 sequences are SEHNR and FQNEAQ (reference sequence). In DNA form, the CDR3 reads TGTGCCAGCAGCTCCGACCTCCCGGGAGGAAACACCATATATTTT. It yields the protein CASSSDLPGGNTIYF.

A note on this clone: The junction departs from germline at one end; a sequencing error may be responsible. The sample carries other DNA sequences with the same CDR3. The chain recombines TRBV29-1 with TRBJ1-1; 11 bases are shared with TRBD1. This CDR3 is built from 15 residues. Looked up from germline, CDR1 is SQVTM and CDR2 is ANQGSEA. The CDR3 loop is CSVEGQGATNTEAFF. CDR3 sequence (DNA): TGCAGCGTCGAAGGACAGGGGGCTACGAACACTGAAGCTTTCTTT.

The chain couples TRBV4-1 to TRBJ1-2; D gene ambiguous. Looked up from germline, CDR1 is MGHRA and CDR2 is YSYEKL. The CDR3 sequence is 12 residues long. V was clipped by 2 bases and J by 3 bases, with 4 bases between them. DNA for the CDR3: TGCGCCAGCAGCCAACCGGACTATGGCTACACCTTC. It encodes CASSQPDYGYTF.

CDR3 loop: CAWSLTVFPGNTIYF. CDR3 nucleotide sequence: TGTGCCTGGAGTCTGACTGTTTTCCCTGGAAACACCATATATTTT. J is TRBJ1-3 and V is TRBV30; D is unresolved. CDR3 length: 15 amino acids. CDR1 and CDR2 from the germline V gene are GTSNPN and SVGIG (reference sequence). V dropped 2 bases and J dropped 2 bases, with 13 bases sitting between them.

Comment on this clone: Distinct nucleotide sequences in the sample also encode this CDR3. The DNA for the CDR3 is TGTGCCAGCAGCCCAGACAGACCGAACACCGGGGAGCTGTTTTTT. This gives the protein CASSPDRPNTGELFF. The chain recombines TRBV7-2 with TRBJ2-2, with D tentatively TRBD1 (5 bases). Germline V gene sequence: CDR1 SGHTA, CDR2 FQGNSA. The V end lost 5 bases, the J end lost 0 bases, and 10 bases lay between the germline ends. This CDR3 has 15 amino acids.